The 30 T cell receptor beta chains below all came from one sample that was sequenced in a study of T cells after posttransplantation cyclophosphamide. Here immunoSEQ multiplex PCR was the method, and the copy in TCRdb shows in-frame clones only, minus some. The table records more than 4,500 clones, around 75% of them present only once. A marrow graft followed busulfan-fludarabine conditioning, with cyclophosphamide on days +3 and +4. The sample consisted of PBMCs, taken after allogeneic stem cell transplant with posttransplant cyclophosphamide. Receptor source: a male patient between 55 and 70 years old who received an allogeneic stem cell transplant from an unrelated donor, was CMV-positive, and had no GVHD. Part of the T cell pool may stem from the graft donor.

The V call is TRBV18, the J call TRBJ2-7; TRBD1 aligns across 8 bases. V lost 4 bases and J lost 5; bases outside the gene matches: 1. The CDR3 is 12 residues long. Germline values: CDR1 KGHSH, CDR2 LQKENI. The CDR3 bases are TGTGCCAGCTCACTGGACAGGGACGAGCAGTACTTC. This sequence encodes CASSLDRDEQYF. Filled out from reference TRBV18 and TRBJ2-7, the complete variable domain reads NAGVMQNPRHLVRRRGQEARLRCSPMKGHSHVYWYRQLPEEGLKFMVYLQKENIIDESGMPKERFSAEFPKEGPSILRIQQVVRGDSAAYFCASSLDRDEQYFGPGTRLTVT.

The chain carries TRBV5-8 and TRBJ2-7; D gene uncertain. V shed 3 bases and J shed 9 bases, with 10 bases lying between them. Germline CDR1 SGHTS, CDR2 YDEGEE. This CDR3 region has 11 residues. As DNA, the CDR3 is TGTGCCAGCAGCTCAGAAGCAGGGCAGTACTTC. It translates to CASSSEAGQYF. Using reference TRBV5-8 and TRBJ2-7 for the parts outside the CDR3, the full variable domain is EAGVTQSPTHLIKTRGQQATLRCSPISGHTSVYWYQQALGLGLQFLLWYDEGEERNRGNFPPRFSGRQFPNYSSELNVNALELEDSALYLCASSSEAGQYFGPGTRLTVT.

This sequence joins TRBV11-2 and TRBJ2-5; D is uncertain. Germline V gene lookup returns CDR1 SGHAT and CDR2 FQNNGV. V was cut by 2 bases and J by 1 base, with 11 bases left in between. This CDR3 spans 15 amino acids. The CDR3 sequence is CASSLLRGFQETQYF. DNA of the CDR3: TGTGCCAGCAGCTTATTAAGAGGTTTCCAAGAGACCCAGTACTTC.

The chain recombines TRBV19 with TRBJ2-4; no firm D call. The CDR3 has 12 residues. The germline V gene has CDR1 LNHDA and CDR2 SQIVND (reference sequence). Trimming removed 3 bases at V and 5 bases at J, with 5 bases between. CDR3 protein: CASSMSENIQYF. CDR3 in DNA: TGTGCCAGTAGTATGTCCGAAAACATTCAGTACTTC. The variable domain in full, with the rest retrieved from reference TRBV19 and TRBJ2-4, is DGGITQSPKYLFRKEGQNVTLSCEQNLNHDAMYWYRQDPGQGLRLIYYSQIVNDFQKGDIAEGYSVSREKKESFPLTVTSAQKNPTAFYLCASSMSENIQYFGAGTRLSVL.

The J gene is TRBJ1-5, the V gene TRBV6-6; no clear D gene. This CDR3 is 14 amino acids long. The germline V gene has CDR1 MNHNY and CDR2 SVGAGI (reference sequence). The germline V and J ends were trimmed by 7 bases and 4 bases, with 14 bases remaining between them. As DNA, the CDR3 is TGTGCCAGCACCCTGGCAACACAGAATCAGCCCCAGCATTTT. Translated, it gives CASTLATQNQPQHF.

As DNA, the CDR3 is TGCGCCAGCAGCCCCCGGGACAGGCAAGAGACCCAGTACTTC. It is translated as CASSPRDRQETQYF. The V gene is TRBV5-1, the J gene TRBJ2-5; 8 positions match TRBD1. The V and J ends lost 4 bases and 2 bases, in that order; junction bases with no gene match: 4. The germline V gene encodes CDR1 SGHRS and CDR2 YFSETQ. This CDR3 is built from 14 residues. Full variable domain (missing parts from reference TRBV5-1 and TRBJ2-5): KAGVTQTPRYLIKTRGQQVTLSCSPISGHRSVSWYQQTPGQGLQFLFEYFSETQRNKGNFPGRFSGRQFSNSRSEMNVSTLELGDSALYLCASSPRDRQETQYFGPGTRLLVL.

The chain has TRBV14 and TRBJ2-1; 9 nucleotides line up with TRBD2. The CDR3 totals 15 residues. Per germline, CDR1 SGHDN and CDR2 FVKESK. Losses at the gene ends were 5 bases for V and 10 bases for J; bases not matched to a gene: 12. In DNA form, the CDR3 reads TGTGCCAGCAGCGAGCGGGGGGCTCCGGCAAACGAGCAGTTCTTC. Its translation is CASSERGAPANEQFF.

This clone appeared a few times. This chain links TRBV4-1 with TRBJ2-1; D might be TRBD2 (6 bases). The germline V gene encodes CDR1 MGHRA and CDR2 YSYEKL. The CDR3 spans 16 residues. V lost 6 bases and J lost 0, with 15 bases in between. CDR3 coding DNA: TGCGCCAGCAGGGACGACCTAGCGAGCTCCTACAATGAGCAGTTCTTC. This sequence encodes CASRDDLASSYNEQFF.

The chain employs TRBV11-3 and TRBJ2-5; TRBD2 might be the D (6 bases). This CDR3 region has 14 residues. Germline V CDR1 and CDR2: SGHNT, YENEEA. The V and J ends lost 4 bases and 5 bases respectively, with 14 bases between them. CDR3 nucleotide sequence: TGTGCCAGCAGCTCCGGACTAAAATTCGAGACCCAGTACTTC. As protein: CASSSGLKFETQYF.

The V gene is TRBV29-1, the J gene TRBJ2-7; 7 bases agree with TRBD2. This CDR3 spans 13 amino acids. J was trimmed by 6 bases and V by 2 bases; bases with no gene match: 7. Germline V gives CDR1 SQVTM, CDR2 ANQGSEA. Here the CDR3 reads CSVEQGGYREQYF. CDR3 DNA sequence: TGCAGCGTTGAACAGGGAGGGTACCGCGAGCAGTACTTC.

This clone was recorded a few times. This chain joins TRBV10-2 and TRBJ1-2; TRBD1 is a possible D gene (6 bases). Germline V gene lookup returns CDR1 WSHSY and CDR2 SAAADI. The CDR3 spans 13 residues. Between the trimmed V and J ends, which lost 3 bases and 8 bases, there was a span of 13 bases. The CDR3 nucleotides read TGCGCCAGCAGTGACGGGGGGGCGTGGGGCTACACCTTC. This translates into CASSDGGAWGYTF.

V gene TRBV27 combines with J gene TRBJ2-1; D is unclear. This CDR3 spans 17 amino acids. V lost 6 bases and J 0 bases, leaving 18 bases between the germline ends. Germline V gene sequence: CDR1 MNHEY, CDR2 SMNVEV (reference sequence). CDR3 sequence: CASSHLGAGFSYNEQFF. For the CDR3, the DNA is TGTGCCAGCAGCCACCTCGGCGCCGGGTTCTCCTACAATGAGCAGTTCTTC.

The J gene is TRBJ2-3, the V gene TRBV5-1, with a weak D call TRBD1 (6 bases). V lost 0 bases and J 2 bases, leaving 10 bases between the germline ends. CDR3 length: 15 amino acids. Germline-derived CDR1 and CDR2 are SGHRS and YFSETQ. CDR3 in DNA: TGCGCCAGCAGCTTGGGGGGACAAAACACAGATACGCAGTATTTT. The encoded protein is CASSLGGQNTDTQYF.

This chain connects TRBV4-1 to TRBJ2-5; possibly TRBD1 for D (5 bases). Trimming pared 4 bases from V and 1 base from J, leaving 19 bases between. This CDR3 has 17 residues. CDR1 and CDR2 from the germline V gene are MGHRA and YSYEKL. The CDR3 protein is CASSRTGASGSQETQYF. In DNA, the CDR3 is TGCGCCAGCAGCCGTACTGGGGCCTCCGGCTCCCAAGAGACCCAGTACTTC.

The J gene is TRBJ1-2, the V gene TRBV5-1; possible D gene TRBD1, 6 bases. The CDR3 spans 13 residues. V was pared by 4 bases and J by 3 bases, with 10 bases between. Germline-derived CDR1 and CDR2 are SGHRS and YFSETQ. The CDR3 region is CASSADSDYGYTF. The CDR3 nucleotides read TGCGCCAGCAGCGCGGACAGCGACTATGGCTACACCTTC. Full variable domain (rest looked up from reference TRBV5-1 and TRBJ1-2): KAGVTQTPRYLIKTRGQQVTLSCSPISGHRSVSWYQQTPGQGLQFLFEYFSETQRNKGNFPGRFSGRQFSNSRSEMNVSTLELGDSALYLCASSADSDYGYTFGSGTRLTVV.

J is TRBJ2-7 and V is TRBV11-2; D gene ambiguous. Germline CDR1 is SGHAT and CDR2 is FQNNGV. Trimming removed 5 bases at V and 2 bases at J, with 4 bases between. The CDR3 consists of 11 residues. As DNA, the CDR3 is TGTGCCAGCAGCACTACCTACGAGCAGTACTTC. Protein: CASSTTYEQYF.

The chain employs TRBV28 and TRBJ2-3; 7 nucleotides line up with TRBD2. The V segment lost 8 bases and the J segment 1 base; nucleotides outside the gene matches: 3. Germline assignment: CDR1 MDHEN and CDR2 SYDVKM. This CDR3 has 13 residues. The CDR3 nucleotides read TGTGCCAGCGGTCGGGGGGGCACAGATACGCAGTATTTT. It is translated as CASGRGGTDTQYF.

This sequence joins TRBV11-3 and TRBJ2-1; tentatively, D is TRBD2 (7 bases). V lost 1 base and J 5 bases, leaving 12 bases between the germline ends. This CDR3 is 15 amino acids long. Germline CDR1 is SGHNT and CDR2 is YENEEA. DNA for the CDR3: TGTGCCAGCAGCTTAGGTACAGGGAGGGACAATGAGCAGTTCTTC. Residues: CASSLGTGRDNEQFF. The full variable domain, in which reference TRBV11-3 and TRBJ2-1 provide the parts outside the CDR3, is EAGVVQSPRYKIIEKKQPVAFWCNPISGHNTLYWYLQNLGQGPELLIRYENEEAVDDSQLPKDRFSAERLKGVDSTLKIQPAELGDSAVYLCASSLGTGRDNEQFFGPGTRLTVL.

The chain has TRBV2 and TRBJ2-1, with TRBD2 matching over 11 bases. V shed 6 bases and J 9 bases; nucleotides not matched to a gene: 10. This CDR3 has 15 amino acids. Germline CDR1 reads SNHLY; CDR2 reads FYNNEI. CDR3 coding DNA: TGTGCCAGCAGCGGACTTAGCGGGAGGGCAGGTGAGCAGTTCTTC. Protein product: CASSGLSGRAGEQFF.

The chain uses TRBV6-1 and TRBJ1-2; 7 bases align to TRBD1. The CDR3 runs to 14 residues. Trimming removed 8 bases from V and 3 bases from J; junction bases left unmatched: 9. Germline V gene data show CDR1 as MNHNS and CDR2 as SASEGT. This CDR3 reads CASDPGQYYYGYTF. The CDR3 region has the DNA TGTGCCAGCGATCCGGGACAGTATTACTATGGCTACACCTTC.

The rearrangement joins TRBV10-3 to TRBJ1-5, with 7 bases lining up with TRBD1. The CDR3 consists of 16 residues. J lost 5 bases, V lost 8 bases, and 15 bases had no gene match. The germline V gene encodes CDR1 ENHRY and CDR2 SYGVKD. The CDR3 loop reads CAIHRLDRDTDQPQHF. The CDR3 region has the DNA TGTGCCATCCACCGACTCGACAGGGACACCGATCAGCCCCAGCATTTT.

The chain employs TRBV5-1 and TRBJ1-1; perhaps TRBD1 as D (5 bases). The CDR3 is made up of 14 amino acids. CDR1 SGHRS and CDR2 YFSETQ come from the germline V gene. Trimming removed 0 bases at V and 1 base at J, with 7 bases between. Written as DNA, the CDR3 is TGCGCCAGCAGCTTGGTAGGACAGAACACTGAAGCTTTCTTT. Its translation: CASSLVGQNTEAFF.

This chain uses TRBV5-1 with TRBJ2-2; weak D call: TRBD1 (6 bases). The length of the CDR3 is 15 residues. Germline CDR1 and CDR2: SGHRS and YFSETQ. Trimming stripped 7 bases from V and 0 bases from J, with 13 bases between. In nucleotides, the CDR3 is TGCGCCAGCGCTTTGGGACAAACGAACACCGGGGAGCTGTTTTTT. Translated: CASALGQTNTGELFF.

With respect to this clone: Other nucleotide sequences in the sample specify the same CDR3. The chain uses TRBV6-1 and TRBJ2-5, with 7 bases aligning to TRBD2. Germline CDR1 MNHNS, CDR2 SASEGT. The CDR3 has 14 residues. The V gene end was trimmed by 3 bases and the J gene end by 3 bases; junction bases not matched to a gene: 4. CDR3 nucleotide sequence: TGTGCCAGCAGTGAGGGGGGGAGCAAAGAGACCCAGTACTTC. Translated: CASSEGGSKETQYF.

The sample holds one count of this clone. The chain recombines TRBV19 with TRBJ2-1, with TRBD2 matching 11 bases. The CDR3 extends over 14 amino acids. Germline lookup yields CDR1 LNHDA and CDR2 SQIVND (reference sequence). After removal of 7 bases from V and 4 bases from J, the junction contained 3 bases not matched to a gene. This CDR3 is CASTTSGKYNEQFF. The CDR3 coding sequence is TGTGCCAGTACGACTAGCGGGAAATACAATGAGCAGTTCTTC.

This chain connects TRBV5-8 to TRBJ1-4; tentatively, D is TRBD1 (6 bases). V lost 2 bases, J lost 8 bases, and 16 bases lay in between. Germline V CDR1 and CDR2: SGHTS, YDEGEE. The CDR3 has 15 residues. CDR3 amino acids: CASSFSPGVGEKLFF. CDR3 sequence (DNA): TGTGCCAGCAGCTTCAGTCCAGGGGTTGGCGAAAAACTGTTTTTT.

The gene calls are TRBV7-9 and TRBJ2-5, with 7 bases lining up with TRBD2. Germline V gene lookup returns CDR1 SEHNR and CDR2 FQNEAQ (reference sequence). Trimming at V came to 5 bases and at J to 2 bases, leaving 5 bases not matched to a gene. The CDR3 is made up of 14 amino acids. CDR3 sequence reads: CASSRGERQETQYF. The CDR3 DNA reads TGTGCCAGCAGCCGGGGGGAAAGACAAGAGACCCAGTACTTC.

This chain uses TRBV5-4 with TRBJ2-7, with a weak D call TRBD1 (5 bases). The V end was cut by 7 bases, the J end by 5 bases, with 13 bases between. The V gene's germline CDR1 is SGHNT and CDR2 YYREEE (reference sequence). The CDR3 consists of 12 residues. Written as DNA, the CDR3 is TGTGCCAGCGGCCGACAGTTGGACGAGCAGTACTTC. It is translated as CASGRQLDEQYF.

The rearrangement uses TRBV30 and TRBJ2-1; 7 bases match TRBD2. The V and J ends lost 0 bases and 7 bases, in that order; junction bases with no gene match: 6. There are 14 residues in the CDR3. Germline lookup yields CDR1 GTSNPN and CDR2 SVGIG (reference sequence). The chain's CDR3 is CAWSVGTSVNEQFF. The CDR3, as DNA: TGTGCCTGGAGTGTAGGAACTAGCGTAAATGAGCAGTTCTTC.

The rearrangement joins TRBV7-2 to TRBJ2-5, with D tentatively TRBD2 (6 bases). Germline V gives CDR1 SGHTA, CDR2 FQGNSA. The CDR3 consists of 18 residues. V gave up 1 base and J gave up 4 bases, with 22 bases separating them. The CDR3 sequence: CASSLELAGWDSRETQYF. The DNA of the CDR3 is TGTGCCAGCAGCTTAGAGTTAGCAGGGTGGGACTCTCGAGAGACCCAGTACTTC.